Shown below are 10 T cell receptor beta chains from a single sample sequenced in a study of T cell responses to AZD1222 COVID-19 vaccine. Repertoires were generated with immunoSEQ multiplex PCR, while TCRdb's copy carries only in-frame clones and drops some. Of about 160,000 clones listed, 85% to 90% are singletons. The sequences come from peripheral blood, collected on day 0 of AZD1222 vaccination. These receptors came from an adult in good health.

The chain employs TRBV18 and TRBJ2-1; D unresolved. This CDR3 contains 11 residues. V was clipped by 2 bases and J by 8 bases, with 4 bases between them. Germline V gives CDR1 KGHSH, CDR2 LQKENI. CDR3 sequence reads: CASSPIDEQFF. CDR3 coding DNA: TGTGCCAGCTCACCAATAGATGAGCAGTTCTTC.

This clone was seen ten or more times. V and J are TRBV6-5 and TRBJ1-2; 7 nucleotides match TRBD1. Unmatched junction bases numbered 12, after V lost 6 bases and J lost 8 bases. Looked up from germline, CDR1 is MNHEY and CDR2 is SVGAGI. The CDR3 length is 14 residues. This CDR3 is CASSRGQESGGYTF. CDR3 DNA sequence: TGTGCCAGCAGCCGCGGACAGGAGTCAGGGGGCTACACCTTC.

The chain links TRBV27 to TRBJ2-1; D is ambiguous. V shed 0 bases and J shed 3 bases, with 6 bases lying between them. Germline V CDR1 and CDR2: MNHEY, SMNVEV (reference sequence). This CDR3 contains 14 residues. Here the CDR3 DNA reads TGTGCCAGCAGTTTATCAGGTGGCTACAATGAGCAGTTCTTC. It codes for CASSLSGGYNEQFF.

As for this clone: An end of the junction does not agree with germline; a read error may underlie this. The V and J genes are TRBV11-2 and TRBJ2-7; 7 bases line up with TRBD2. The germline V gene has CDR1 SGHAT and CDR2 FQNNGV. The CDR3 consists of 15 residues. CDR3 nucleotide sequence: TGTGCCAGCAGCGTAGAGGCGGGAGTTACGTACGAGCAGTACTTC. This gives the protein CASSVEAGVTYEQYF.

The chain couples TRBV7-3 to TRBJ2-3; 11 positions agree with TRBD1. Germline V gene data show CDR1 as SGHTA and CDR2 as FQGTGA. The junction had 7 bases not matched to a gene; V was cut back by 5 bases and J by 6 bases. This CDR3 is built from 15 residues. The CDR3 spells CASSQRTGGWDTQYF. The CDR3 DNA follows: TGTGCCAGCAGCCAAAGGACAGGGGGCTGGGATACGCAGTATTTT.

V and J are TRBV2 and TRBJ2-1; D ambiguous. Germline V gene data show CDR1 as SNHLY and CDR2 as FYNNEI. The CDR3 is 11 residues long. Trimming took 4 bases from V and 7 from J, leaving 5 bases between them. The CDR3 loop is CASSALNEQFF. For the CDR3, the DNA is TGTGCCAGCAGTGCTCTGAATGAGCAGTTCTTC.

V is TRBV6-5 and J is TRBJ1-1; 9 nucleotides match TRBD1. Germline assignment: CDR1 MNHEY and CDR2 SVGAGI. Losses at the gene ends were 5 bases for V and 5 bases for J; bases not matched to a gene: 3. The CDR3 is made up of 13 amino acids. The CDR3 bases are TGTGCCAGCAGTCGGGACAGGGCGACTGAAGCTTTCTTT. Translated: CASSRDRATEAFF.

In DNA form, the CDR3 reads TGTGCCAGCAGCTTATCGGGACTACCGGCCTACAATGAGCAGTTCTTC. Translating it yields CASSLSGLPAYNEQFF. The genes are TRBV5-5 and TRBJ2-1; the match to TRBD2 covers 7 bases. With V trimmed by 2 bases and J by 2 bases, 7 bases remained unmatched. The CDR3 sequence is 16 residues long. Germline lookup yields CDR1 SGHKS and CDR2 YYEKEE (reference sequence). The variable domain in full, with the rest retrieved from reference TRBV5-5 and TRBJ2-1, is DAGVTQSPTHLIKTRGQQVTLRCSPISGHKSVSWYQQVLGQGPQFIFQYYEKEERGRGNFPDRFSARQFPNYSSELNVNALLLGDSALYLCASSLSGLPAYNEQFFGPGTRLTVL.

This rearrangement joins TRBV4-3 to TRBJ1-1, with TRBD1 matching 9 bases. CDR1 and CDR2 (germline): LGHNA, YSLEER. The CDR3 covers 15 residues. With V trimmed by 5 bases and J by 4 bases, 8 bases remained unmatched. The CDR3 sequence is CASSSLQGAGTEAFF. The CDR3 DNA is TGCGCCAGCAGCTCCCTACAGGGGGCGGGCACTGAAGCTTTCTTT.

J is TRBJ1-1 and V is TRBV7-3, with a possible D match to TRBD1 (6 bases). The ends were cut back, 5 bases at V and 8 bases at J, with 21 bases in the middle. The CDR3 sequence is 15 residues long. Germline V gene lookup returns CDR1 SGHTA and CDR2 FQGTGA. This CDR3 is CASSLLVGGGTEAFF. The CDR3 nucleotides read TGTGCCAGCAGCCTCCTGGTAGGGGGAGGAACGGAAGCTTTCTTT.